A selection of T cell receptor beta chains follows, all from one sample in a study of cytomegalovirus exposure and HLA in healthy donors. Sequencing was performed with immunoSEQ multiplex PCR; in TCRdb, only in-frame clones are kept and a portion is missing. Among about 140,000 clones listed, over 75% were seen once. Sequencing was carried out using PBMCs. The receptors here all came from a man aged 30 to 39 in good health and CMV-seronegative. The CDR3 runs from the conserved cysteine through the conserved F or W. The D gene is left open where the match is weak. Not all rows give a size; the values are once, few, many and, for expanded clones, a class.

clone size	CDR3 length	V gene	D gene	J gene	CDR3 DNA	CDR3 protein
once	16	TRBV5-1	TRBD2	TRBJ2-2	TGCGCCAGCAGCTGGAGCGGGACTAAGAACACCGGGGAGCTGTTTTTT	CASSWSGTKNTGELFF
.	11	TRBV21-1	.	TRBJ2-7	TGTGCCAGCCCCCTTGCGGACGAGCAGTACTTC	CASPLADEQYF
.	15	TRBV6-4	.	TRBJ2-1	TGTGCCAGCAGTTCTCTGACAGGCACCAACAATGAGCAGTTCTTC	CASSSLTGTNNEQFF
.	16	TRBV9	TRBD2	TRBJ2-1	TGTGCCAGCAGCGTAGAGGGAGCGGGAGCTTGGCGGGAGCAGTTCTTC	CASSVEGAGAWREQFF
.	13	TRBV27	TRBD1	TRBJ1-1	TGTGCCTGCCGAGGGACAGGGACGCCTGAAGCTTTCTTT	CACRGTGTPEAFF
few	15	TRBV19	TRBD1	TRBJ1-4	TGTGCCAGTAGTATTATCGGACAGGGGGATGAAAAACTGTTTTTT	CASSIIGQGDEKLFF
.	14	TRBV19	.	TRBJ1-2	TGTGCCAGTAGTGTGGGTACAGGGTCCTATGGCTACACCTTC	CASSVGTGSYGYTF
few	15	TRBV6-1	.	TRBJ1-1	TGTGCCAGCAGTAACCGGGGGGCGCTGAACACTGAAGCTTTCTTT	CASSNRGALNTEAFF
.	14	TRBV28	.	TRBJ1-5	TGTGCCAGCAGTCCCACCCTTTTGAGCCAGCCCCAGCATTTT	CASSPTLLSQPQHF
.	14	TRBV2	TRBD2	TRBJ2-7	TGTGCCAGCAGGGCTAGCGGGAGGTCCTACGAGCAGTACTTC	CASRASGRSYEQYF
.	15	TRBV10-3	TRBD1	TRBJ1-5	TGTGCCATCAGTGAGTCGACAGGGTTATTCCAGCCCCAGCATTTT	CAISESTGLFQPQHF
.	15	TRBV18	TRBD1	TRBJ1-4	TGTGCCAGCTCACCACGACAGGGGCGAAATGAAAAACTGTTTTTT	CASSPRQGRNEKLFF
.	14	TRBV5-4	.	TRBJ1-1	TGTGCCAGCAGCCAGGGGACGGAGAACACTGAAGCTTTCTTT	CASSQGTENTEAFF
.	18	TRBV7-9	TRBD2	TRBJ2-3	TGTGCCAGCAGCTTAGTACCCGGGACTAGCGGATTTGTAGATACGCAGTATTTT	CASSLVPGTSGFVDTQYF
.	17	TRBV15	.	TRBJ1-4	TGTGCCACCAGCAGAGAGAAATTGAAAGGGGCTCGGGAAAAACTGTTTTTT	CATSREKLKGAREKLFF
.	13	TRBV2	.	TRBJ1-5	TGTGCCAGCAGTGAAGCGCTCGGGGGGCCCCAGCATTTT	CASSEALGGPQHF
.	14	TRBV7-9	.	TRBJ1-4	TGTGCCAGCAGCTTCGGGGTCCTGAGGGAAAAACTGTTTTTT	CASSFGVLREKLFF
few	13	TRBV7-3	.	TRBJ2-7	TGTGCCAGCAGCTTGGACAACGCCTACGAGCAGTACTTC	CASSLDNAYEQYF
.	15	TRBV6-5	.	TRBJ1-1	TGTGCCAGCAGTCATCGACAAGTACAGAACACTGAAGCTTTCTTT	CASSHRQVQNTEAFF
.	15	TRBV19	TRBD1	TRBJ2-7	TGTGCCAGTAGTATAGGAGGGACAGGGACGTACGAGCAGTACTTC	CASSIGGTGTYEQYF
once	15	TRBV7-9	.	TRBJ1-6	TGTGCCAGCAGCCCTGGGAGCTCCTATAATTCACCCCTCCACTTT	CASSPGSSYNSPLHF
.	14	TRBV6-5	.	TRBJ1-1	TGTGCCAGCAGTACCGGGGGAGGTAGGACTGAAGCTTTCTTT	CASSTGGGRTEAFF
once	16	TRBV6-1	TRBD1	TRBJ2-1	TGTGCCAGCAGTGACCCCGGGACAGGTGACTACAATGAGCAGTTCTTC	CASSDPGTGDYNEQFF
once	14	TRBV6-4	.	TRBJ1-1	TGTGCCAGCAGTGCCAGGGTAAAGGACACTGAAGCTTTCTTT	CASSARVKDTEAFF
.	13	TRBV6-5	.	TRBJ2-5	TGTGCCAGCAAGGGGACATCGAAAGAGACCCAGTACTTC	CASKGTSKETQYF
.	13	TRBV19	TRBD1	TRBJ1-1	TGTGCCAGTAACACACAGGGGCTGGCTGAAGCTTTCTTT	CASNTQGLAEAFF
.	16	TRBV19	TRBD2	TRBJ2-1	TGTGCCAGTAGTGGACTAGCGGGGGTCCCCTACAATGAGCAGTTCTTC	CASSGLAGVPYNEQFF
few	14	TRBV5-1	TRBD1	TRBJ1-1	TGCGCCAGCAGCGAGAGGACAGGGAACACTGAAGCTTTCTTT	CASSERTGNTEAFF
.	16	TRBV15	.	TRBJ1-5	TGTGCCACCAGCAGAGATAAGGGACACACGGGCCAGCCCCAGCATTTT	CATSRDKGHTGQPQHF
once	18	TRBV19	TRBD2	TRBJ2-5	TGTGCCAGTAGTATAGATCGGTATAGCGGGGTGTCGGTAGAGACCCAGTACTTC	CASSIDRYSGVSVETQYF
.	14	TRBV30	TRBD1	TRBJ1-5	TGTGCCTGGAGTGTAGGCAGGGGGCTTCAGCCCCAGCATTTT	CAWSVGRGLQPQHF